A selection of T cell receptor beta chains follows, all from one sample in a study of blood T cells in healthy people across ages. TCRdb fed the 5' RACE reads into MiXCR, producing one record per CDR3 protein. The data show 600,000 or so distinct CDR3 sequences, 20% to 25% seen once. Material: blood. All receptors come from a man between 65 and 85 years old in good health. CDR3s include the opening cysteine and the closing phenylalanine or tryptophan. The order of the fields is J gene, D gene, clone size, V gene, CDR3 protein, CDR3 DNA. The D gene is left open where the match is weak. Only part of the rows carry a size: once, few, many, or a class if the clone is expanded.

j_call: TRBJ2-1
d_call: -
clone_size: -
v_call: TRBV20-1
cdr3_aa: CSARDKKGYNEQFF
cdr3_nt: TGCAGTGCTAGAGATAAGAAAGGGTACAATGAGCAGTTCTTC

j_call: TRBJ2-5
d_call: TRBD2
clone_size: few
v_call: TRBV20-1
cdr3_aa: CSARDATGGLETQYF
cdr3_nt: TGCAGTGCTAGAGATGCAACGGGGGGGTTAGAGACCCAGTACTTC

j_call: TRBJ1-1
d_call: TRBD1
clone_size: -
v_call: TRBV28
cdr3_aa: CASSQGQGRAEAFF
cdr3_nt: TGTGCCAGCAGTCAGGGACAGGGGAGGGCTGAAGCTTTCTTT

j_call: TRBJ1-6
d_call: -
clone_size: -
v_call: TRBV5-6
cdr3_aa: CASSPPSYNSPLHF
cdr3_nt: TGTGCCAGCAGTCCCCCCTCCTATAATTCACCCCTCCACTTT

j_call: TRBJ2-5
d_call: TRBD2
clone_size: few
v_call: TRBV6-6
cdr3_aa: CASSYWGLAGGETQYF
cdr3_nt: TGTGCCAGCAGTTACTGGGGACTAGCGGGAGGAGAGACCCAGTACTTC

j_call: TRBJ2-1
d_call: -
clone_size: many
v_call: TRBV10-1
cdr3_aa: CASSESVGSYNEQFF
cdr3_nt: TGCGCCAGCAGTGAGTCAGTGGGATCCTACAATGAGCAGTTCTTC

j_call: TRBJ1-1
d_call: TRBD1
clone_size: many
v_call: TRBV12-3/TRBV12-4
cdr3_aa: CASSTDRVLSFF
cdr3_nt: TGTGCCAGCAGTACGGACAGGGTGTTATCTTTCTTT

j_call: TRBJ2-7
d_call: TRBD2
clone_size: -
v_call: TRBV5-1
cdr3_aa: CASSSQASGSYEQYF
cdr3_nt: TGCGCCAGCAGCTCCCAGGCCAGCGGGAGTTACGAGCAGTACTTC

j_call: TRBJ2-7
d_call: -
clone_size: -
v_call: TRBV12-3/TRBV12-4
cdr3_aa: CASSFHPLRNEQYF
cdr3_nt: TGTGCCAGCAGTTTCCATCCACTAAGGAACGAGCAGTACTTC

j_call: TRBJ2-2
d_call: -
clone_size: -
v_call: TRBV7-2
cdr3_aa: CASSFANVGTGELFF
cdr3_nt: TGTGCCAGCAGCTTTGCCAATGTCGGCACCGGGGAGCTGTTTTTT

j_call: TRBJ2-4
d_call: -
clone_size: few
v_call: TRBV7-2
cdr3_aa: CASSPRDVNIQYF
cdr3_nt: TGTGCCAGCAGCCCTCGGGACGTAAACATTCAGTACTTC

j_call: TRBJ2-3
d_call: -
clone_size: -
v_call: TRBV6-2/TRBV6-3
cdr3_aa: CASMDFSTDTQYF
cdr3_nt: TGTGCCAGCATGGACTTTTCCACAGATACGCAGTATTTT

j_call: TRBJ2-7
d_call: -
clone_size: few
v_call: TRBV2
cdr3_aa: CASSDDSSGSYEQYF
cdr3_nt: TGTGCCAGCAGTGATGACAGTTCTGGGTCCTACGAGCAGTACTTC

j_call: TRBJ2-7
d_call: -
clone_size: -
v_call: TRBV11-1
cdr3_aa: CASSFGSSSYEQYF
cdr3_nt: TGTGCCAGCAGCTTCGGTTCGAGCTCCTACGAGCAGTACTTC

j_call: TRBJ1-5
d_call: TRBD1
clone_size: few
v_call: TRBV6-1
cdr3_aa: CASSTMDRSNQPQHF
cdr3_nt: TGCGCCAGCAGCACAATGGACAGGAGCAATCAGCCCCAGCATTTT

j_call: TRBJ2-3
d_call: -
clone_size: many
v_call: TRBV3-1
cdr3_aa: CASSQAGDTQYF
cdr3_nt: TGTGCCAGCAGCCAAGCTGGAGATACGCAGTATTTT

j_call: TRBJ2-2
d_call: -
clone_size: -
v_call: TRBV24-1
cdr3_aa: CATSDFRPPNTGELFF
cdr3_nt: TGTGCCACCAGTGATTTTAGACCACCGAACACCGGGGAGCTGTTTTTT